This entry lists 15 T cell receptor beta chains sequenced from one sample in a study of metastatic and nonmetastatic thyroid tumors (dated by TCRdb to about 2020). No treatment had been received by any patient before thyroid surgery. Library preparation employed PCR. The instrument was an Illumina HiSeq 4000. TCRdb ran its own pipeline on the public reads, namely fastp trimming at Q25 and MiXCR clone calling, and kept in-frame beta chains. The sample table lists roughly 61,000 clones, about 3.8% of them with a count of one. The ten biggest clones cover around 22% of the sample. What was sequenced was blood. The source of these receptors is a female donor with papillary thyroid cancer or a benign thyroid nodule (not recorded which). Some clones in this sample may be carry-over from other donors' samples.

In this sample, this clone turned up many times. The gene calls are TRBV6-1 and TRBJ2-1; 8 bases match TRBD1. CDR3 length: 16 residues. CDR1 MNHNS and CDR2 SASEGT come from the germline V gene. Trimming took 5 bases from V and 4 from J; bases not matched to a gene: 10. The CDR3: CASSSSRTGTYNEQFF. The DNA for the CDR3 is TGTGCCAGCAGTTCCTCTAGGACAGGGACTTACAATGAGCAGTTCTTC.

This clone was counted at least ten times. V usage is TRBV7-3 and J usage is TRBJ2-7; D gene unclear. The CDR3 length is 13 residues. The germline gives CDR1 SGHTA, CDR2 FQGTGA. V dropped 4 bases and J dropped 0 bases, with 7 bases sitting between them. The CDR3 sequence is CASSSPSSYEQYF. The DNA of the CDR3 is TGTGCCAGCAGCTCCCCCTCCTCCTACGAGCAGTACTTC.

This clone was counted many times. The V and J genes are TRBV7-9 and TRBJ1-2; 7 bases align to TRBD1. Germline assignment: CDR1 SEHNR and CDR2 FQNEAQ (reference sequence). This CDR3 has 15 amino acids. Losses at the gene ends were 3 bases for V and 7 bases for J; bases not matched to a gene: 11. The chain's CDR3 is CASSFGYRGPAGYTF. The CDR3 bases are TGTGCCAGCAGCTTCGGCTACAGGGGCCCCGCTGGCTACACCTTC.

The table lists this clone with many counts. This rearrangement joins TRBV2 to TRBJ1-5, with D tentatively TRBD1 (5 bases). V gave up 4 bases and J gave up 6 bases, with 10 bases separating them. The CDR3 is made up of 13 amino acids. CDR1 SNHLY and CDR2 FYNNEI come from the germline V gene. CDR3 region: CASSGGRTQPQHF. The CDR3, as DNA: TGTGCCAGCAGTGGGGGGAGGACTCAGCCCCAGCATTTT. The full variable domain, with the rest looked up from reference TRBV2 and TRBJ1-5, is EPEVTQTPSHQVTQMGQEVILRCVPISNHLYFYWYRQILGQKVEFLVSFYNNEISEKSEIFDDQFSVERPDGSNFTLKIRSTKLEDSAMYFCASSGGRTQPQHFGDGTRLSIL.

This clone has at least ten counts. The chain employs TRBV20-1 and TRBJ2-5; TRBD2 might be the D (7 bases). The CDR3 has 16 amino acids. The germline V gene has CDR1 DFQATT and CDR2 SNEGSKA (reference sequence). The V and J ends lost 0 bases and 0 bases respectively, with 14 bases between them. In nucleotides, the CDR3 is TGCAGTGCTAGAGATCCGGCGGGGGCGTACCAAGAGACCCAGTACTTC. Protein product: CSARDPAGAYQETQYF.

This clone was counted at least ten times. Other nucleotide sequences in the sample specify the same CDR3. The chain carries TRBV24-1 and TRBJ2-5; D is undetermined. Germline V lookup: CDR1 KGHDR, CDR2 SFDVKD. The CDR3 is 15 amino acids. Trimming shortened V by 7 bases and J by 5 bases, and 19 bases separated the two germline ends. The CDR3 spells CATSDRVGPQETQYF. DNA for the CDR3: TGTGCCACCAGCGATCGGGTAGGCCCGCAGGAGACCCAGTACTTC.

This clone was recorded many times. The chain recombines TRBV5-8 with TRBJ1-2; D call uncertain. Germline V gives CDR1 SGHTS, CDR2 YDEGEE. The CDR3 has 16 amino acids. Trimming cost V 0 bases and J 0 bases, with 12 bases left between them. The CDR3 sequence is CASSLVIGYTNYGYTF. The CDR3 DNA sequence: TGTGCCAGCAGCTTGGTCATCGGGTATACTAACTATGGCTACACCTTC.

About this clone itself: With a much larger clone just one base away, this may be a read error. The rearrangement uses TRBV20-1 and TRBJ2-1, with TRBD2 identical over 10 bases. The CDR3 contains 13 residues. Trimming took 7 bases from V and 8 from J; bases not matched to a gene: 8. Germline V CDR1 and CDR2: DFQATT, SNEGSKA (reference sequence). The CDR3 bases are TGCAGTGTAACTAGCGGGATTACCTATGAGCAGTTCTTC. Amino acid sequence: CSVTSGITYEQFF.

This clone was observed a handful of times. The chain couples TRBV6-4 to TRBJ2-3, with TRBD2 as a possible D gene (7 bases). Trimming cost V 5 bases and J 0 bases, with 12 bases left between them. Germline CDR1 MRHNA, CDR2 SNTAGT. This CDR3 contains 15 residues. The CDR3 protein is CASSRGGGSTDTQYF. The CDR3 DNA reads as TGTGCCAGCAGTAGGGGGGGCGGAAGCACAGATACGCAGTATTTT.

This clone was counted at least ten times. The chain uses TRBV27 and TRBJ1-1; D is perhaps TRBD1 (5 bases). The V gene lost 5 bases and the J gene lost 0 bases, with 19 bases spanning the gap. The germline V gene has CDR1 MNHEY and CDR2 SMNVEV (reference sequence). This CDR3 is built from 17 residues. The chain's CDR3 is CASSPYRGGGMNTEAFF. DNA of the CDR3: TGTGCCAGCAGTCCCTATCGGGGGGGTGGCATGAACACTGAAGCTTTCTTT.

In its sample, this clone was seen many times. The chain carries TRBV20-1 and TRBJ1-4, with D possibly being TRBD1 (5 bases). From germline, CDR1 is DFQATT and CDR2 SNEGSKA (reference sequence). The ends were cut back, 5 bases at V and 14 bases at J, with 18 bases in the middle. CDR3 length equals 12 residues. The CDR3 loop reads CSALRDAPLLFF. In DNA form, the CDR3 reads TGCAGTGCTCTACGGGACGCCCCATTGCTGTTTTTT.

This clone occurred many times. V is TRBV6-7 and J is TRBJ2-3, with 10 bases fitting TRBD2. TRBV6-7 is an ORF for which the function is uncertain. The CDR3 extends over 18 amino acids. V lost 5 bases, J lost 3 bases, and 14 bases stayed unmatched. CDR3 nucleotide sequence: TGTGCCAGCAGTCTCCGACACATTGGACTAGCGGAGACAGATACGCAGTATTTT. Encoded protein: CASSLRHIGLAETDTQYF.

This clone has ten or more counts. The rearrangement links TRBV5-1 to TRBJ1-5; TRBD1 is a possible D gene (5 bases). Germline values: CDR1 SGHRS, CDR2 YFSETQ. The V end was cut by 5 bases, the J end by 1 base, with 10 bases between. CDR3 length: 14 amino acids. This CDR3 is CASSFGDSNQPQHF. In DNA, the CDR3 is TGCGCCAGCAGTTTTGGGGACAGCAATCAGCCCCAGCATTTT.

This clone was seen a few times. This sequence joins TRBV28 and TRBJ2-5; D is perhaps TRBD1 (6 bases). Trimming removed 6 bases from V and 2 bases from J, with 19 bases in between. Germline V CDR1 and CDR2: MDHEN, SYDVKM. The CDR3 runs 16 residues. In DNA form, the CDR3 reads TGTGCCAGCAGGGGCGAGAATGACAGGCGGCAAGAGACCCAGTACTTC. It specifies CASRGENDRRQETQYF.

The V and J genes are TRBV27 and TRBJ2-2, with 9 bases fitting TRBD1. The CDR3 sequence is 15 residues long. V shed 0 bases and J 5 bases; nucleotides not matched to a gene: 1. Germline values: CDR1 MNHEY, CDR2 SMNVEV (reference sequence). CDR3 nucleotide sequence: TGTGCCAGCAGTTTATCAGACAGGGGGACCGGGGAGCTGTTTTTT. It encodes CASSLSDRGTGELFF.